A single T cell receptor (beta chain) is shown here with its context. Clones were read by immunoSEQ multiplex PCR, and TCRdb kept only the in-frame ones, dropping some. Of some 130,000 clones listed, approximately 90% are singletons. The data belong to a study of blood T cell repertoires in COVID-19. CDR1 is LNHNV and CDR2 is YYDKDF in the germline V gene (reference sequence). Trimming removed 3 bases at V and 0 bases at J, with 12 bases between. This CDR3 is built from 16 residues. This sequence originates from a man aged 60 to 69 with COVID-19, enrolled during active disease. The rearrangement uses TRBV15 and TRBJ1-3; no firm D call. Sequencing input: peripheral blood. The CDR3 DNA sequence: TGTGCCACCAGCAGGGGCCGATTGGACTCTGGAAACACCATATATTTT. Its translation is CATSRGRLDSGNTIYF.